This T cell receptor beta chain was observed in a study of T cell responses to AZD1222 COVID-19 vaccine. Study conclusions and caveats: The CD4 TCRs associated with vaccination extended across spike and predominated at 160-218 and 743-854. Nearly half of spike-specific TCRs reportedly go after variant regions that carry no mutations. Donors were chiefly white British, with a greater number of females, and clonal diversity was perhaps underestimated.

V lost 4 bases, J lost 3 bases, and 10 bases stayed unmatched. Looked up from germline, CDR1 is MGHRA and CDR2 is YSYEKL. This CDR3 is 16 amino acids long. With regard to this clone: What it binds is not known.

Clones were sequenced by immunoSEQ multiplex PCR, and TCRdb holds only the in-frame ones, with some missing. This sample yields about 150,000 clones, of which 91% are seen a single time; around 5.2% belongs to the top ten. The V call is TRBV4-1, the J call TRBJ2-7, with 9 bases lining up with TRBD2. Sequences were derived from peripheral blood, sampled on day 0 of AZD1222 vaccination. This TCR was recovered from an adult in good health. DNA for the CDR3: TGCGCCAGCAGCCGAGAACTGACTAGCGGCCGCTACGAGCAGTACTTC. Translation: CASSRELTSGRYEQYF.